The 29 T cell receptor beta chains given below trace back to one sample, sequenced in a study of long-term antiretroviral therapy in people with HIV. The assay, immunoSEQ v3.0, was run at survey level. Repertoires were generated with immunoSEQ multiplex PCR, while TCRdb's copy carries only in-frame clones and drops some. The table records approximately 27,000 clones, 85% to 90% of them present only once. The source material was unsorted PBMCs, sampled 1.8 years after starting antiretroviral therapy. These receptors were taken from a woman younger than 30 with HIV.

V gene TRBV6-6 combines with J gene TRBJ2-3; D gene ambiguous. Germline V gene lookup returns CDR1 MNHNY and CDR2 SVGAGI (reference sequence). The V gene lost 0 bases and the J gene lost 5 bases, with 3 bases spanning the gap. This CDR3 has 12 amino acids. The CDR3 nucleotides read TGTGCCAGCAGTTACTCGAGAGATACGCAGTATTTT. Amino acid sequence: CASSYSRDTQYF.

The chain has TRBV7-9 and TRBJ2-5; possibly TRBD2 for D (6 bases). Germline lookup yields CDR1 SEHNR and CDR2 FQNEAQ (reference sequence). V was trimmed by 10 bases and J by 0 bases, leaving 18 bases between them. The CDR3 loop spans 15 amino acids. In nucleotides, the CDR3 is TGTGCCACCAACGCGGGAACCGAGTACCAAGAGACCCAGTACTTC. This sequence encodes CATNAGTEYQETQYF.

This clone showed up just a few times. This chain links TRBV6-1 with TRBJ2-7; 11 bases match TRBD2. Germline V gene lookup returns CDR1 MNHNS and CDR2 SASEGT. This CDR3 spans 13 amino acids. V shed 5 bases, J shed 3 bases, and the junction held 0 bases outside the gene matches. The CDR3 is CASSTSGSYEQYF. In DNA form, the CDR3 reads TGTGCCAGCAGTACTAGCGGGAGCTACGAGCAGTACTTC.

The rearrangement uses TRBV5-4 and TRBJ2-1; D gene ambiguous. The germline V and J ends were trimmed by 4 bases and 9 bases, with 11 bases remaining between them. The CDR3 extends over 12 amino acids. The V gene's germline CDR1 is SGHNT and CDR2 YYREEE (reference sequence). The CDR3 spells CASSPFTSEQFF. For the CDR3, the DNA is TGTGCCAGCAGCCCTTTCACCAGTGAGCAGTTCTTC. Together with reference TRBV5-4 and TRBJ2-1, the CDR3 gives the full variable domain: ETGVTQSPTHLIKTRGQQVTLRCSSQSGHNTVSWYQQALGQGPQFIFQYYREEENGRGNFPPRFSGLQFPNYSSELNVNALELDDSALYLCASSPFTSEQFFGPGTRLTVL.

This chain links TRBV7-9 with TRBJ2-7, with D unresolved. Trimming shortened V by 1 base and J by 2 bases, and 6 bases separated the two germline ends. Germline V gives CDR1 SEHNR, CDR2 FQNEAQ (reference sequence). CDR3 length: 13 residues. The CDR3 bases are TGTGCCAGCAGCTTAGTGGGTGCCTACGAGCAGTACTTC. Amino acids: CASSLVGAYEQYF.

The chain uses TRBV7-8 and TRBJ2-7; no reliable D call. This CDR3 comprises 14 residues. Germline loops: CDR1 SGHVS, CDR2 FQNEAQ. The V end lost 5 bases, the J end lost 2 bases, and 13 bases lay between the germline ends. The CDR3 protein is CASSGDWRAYEQYF. CDR3 DNA sequence: TGTGCCAGCAGCGGCGATTGGAGAGCCTACGAGCAGTACTTC.

The V and J genes are TRBV27 and TRBJ1-2, with D perhaps TRBD1 (6 bases). Deletions cut 6 bases from V and 4 bases from J, with 12 bases between. The CDR3 is 13 residues long. In germline, CDR1 is MNHEY, CDR2 SMNVEV (reference sequence). CDR3 amino acids: CASSSGGPYGYTF. DNA of the CDR3: TGTGCCAGCAGCTCGGGGGGCCCCTATGGCTACACCTTC.

This clone was found a few times. The rearrangement links TRBV6-1 to TRBJ2-2; 11 bases are a match to TRBD2. The length of the CDR3 is 15 residues. The junction had 2 bases not matched to a gene; V was cut back by 2 bases and J by 6 bases. Per germline, CDR1 MNHNS and CDR2 SASEGT. CDR3 amino acids: CASSELAGGPGELFF. DNA for the CDR3: TGTGCCAGCAGTGAATTAGCGGGAGGGCCCGGGGAGCTGTTTTTT.

The rearrangement joins TRBV10-3 to TRBJ1-5; the D gene is possibly TRBD1 (5 bases). Trimming removed 3 bases from V and 4 bases from J, with 13 bases in between. Per the germline V gene, CDR1 is ENHRY and CDR2 is SYGVKD. This CDR3 has 15 amino acids. The DNA for the CDR3 is TGTGCCATCAGTGAACCGGGGCCCGGGAATCAGCCCCAGCATTTT. Translation: CAISEPGPGNQPQHF.

This chain links TRBV27 with TRBJ2-7; the match to TRBD1 covers 9 bases. Germline CDR1 reads MNHEY; CDR2 reads SMNVEV (reference sequence). V shed 4 bases, J shed 6 bases, and the junction held 1 base outside the gene matches. The CDR3 totals 12 residues. CDR3: CASSSTGGEQYF. The CDR3 DNA sequence: TGTGCCAGCAGTTCGACAGGGGGCGAGCAGTACTTC.

The chain couples TRBV4-2 to TRBJ1-2; D unclear. The CDR3 loop spans 14 amino acids. V was pared by 3 bases and J by 3 bases, with 11 bases between. The V gene's germline CDR1 is LGHNA and CDR2 YNFKEQ. The CDR3 here is CASSQETIDYGYTF. The CDR3 bases are TGTGCCAGCAGCCAGGAGACGATCGACTATGGCTACACCTTC.

This sequence joins TRBV6-5 and TRBJ1-2; possibly TRBD1 for D (5 bases). Germline V gene sequence: CDR1 MNHEY, CDR2 SVGAGI. V shed 0 bases and J shed 6 bases, with 17 bases lying between them. The CDR3 has 16 amino acids. CDR3 in DNA: TGTGCCAGCAGTTACTCGGAATTAAACAGGCGACATGGCTACACCTTC. Its protein product is CASSYSELNRRHGYTF.

This clone was picked up one time. J is TRBJ2-3 and V is TRBV13; no firm D call. Germline CDR1 is PRHDT and CDR2 is FYEKMQ (reference sequence). The CDR3 contains 15 residues. V was trimmed by 2 bases and J by 2 bases, leaving 11 bases between them. CDR3 region: CASSLMAPVTDTQYF. CDR3 coding DNA: TGTGCCAGCAGCTTAATGGCTCCGGTCACAGATACGCAGTATTTT.

V usage is TRBV6-6 and J usage is TRBJ1-1; D possibly corresponds to TRBD1 (5 bases). This CDR3 is 13 amino acids long. CDR1 MNHNY and CDR2 SVGAGI come from the germline V gene (reference sequence). Trimming removed 2 bases at V and 1 base at J, with 5 bases between. The CDR3 coding sequence is TGTGCCAGCAGTTACGGACAGAACACTGAAGCTTTCTTT. Protein: CASSYGQNTEAFF.

The chain uses TRBV28 and TRBJ1-1, with 12 bases lining up with TRBD1. V lost 10 bases, J lost 0 bases, and 9 bases stayed unmatched. The germline gives CDR1 MDHEN, CDR2 SYDVKM. The CDR3 runs 16 residues. The CDR3 DNA reads TGTGCCACCCAGTCGGGACAGGGGGCCATGAACACTGAAGCTTTCTTT. It translates to CATQSGQGAMNTEAFF. Complete variable domain (other parts from reference TRBV28 and TRBJ1-1): DVKVTQSSRYLVKRTGEKVFLECVQDMDHENMFWYRQDPGLGLRLIYFSYDVKMKEKGDIPEGYSVSREKKERFSLILESASTNQTSMYLCATQSGQGAMNTEAFFGQGTRLTVV.

The chain links TRBV28 to TRBJ2-1; 7 positions match TRBD2. Germline assignment: CDR1 MDHEN and CDR2 SYDVKM. CDR3 length: 16 amino acids. The junction had 16 bases not matched to a gene; V was cut back by 7 bases and J by 7 bases. The CDR3 is CASNPAGAPSGNEQFF. The CDR3 bases are TGTGCCAGCAATCCCGCGGGAGCCCCCTCGGGGAATGAGCAGTTCTTC.

This chain connects TRBV28 to TRBJ2-3; no definite D call. CDR1 and CDR2 (germline): MDHEN, SYDVKM. Trimming cost V 6 bases and J 0 bases, with 4 bases left between them. The length of the CDR3 is 12 residues. This chain's CDR3 is CASRWSTDTQYF. CDR3 in DNA: TGTGCCAGCAGATGGAGCACAGATACGCAGTATTTT.

The chain combines TRBV19 with TRBJ1-1; D is uncertain. The germline gives CDR1 LNHDA, CDR2 SQIVND (reference sequence). With 10 bases removed from V and 1 base from J, the gap between germline ends came to 19 bases. The CDR3 length is 15 residues. The CDR3 region has the DNA TGTGCCACTTCCCTTCCCCCGTTTCCGAACACTGAAGCTTTCTTT. This sequence encodes CATSLPPFPNTEAFF.

This sequence joins TRBV7-8 and TRBJ2-3, with D possibly matching TRBD2 (7 bases). Between the trimmed V and J ends, which lost 4 bases and 9 bases, there was a span of 29 bases. The germline gives CDR1 SGHVS, CDR2 FQNEAQ. This CDR3 comprises 18 residues. DNA of the CDR3: TGTGCCAGCAGCTCACCGGGGGGACAAGTTACCCGGATTGAGACGCAGTATTTT. It is translated as CASSSPGGQVTRIETQYF.

The DNA for the CDR3 is TGTGCCAGCAGTTACTCTAACAGGGGGCCCACTGAAGCTTTCTTT. Its protein product is CASSYSNRGPTEAFF. The genes are TRBV6-6 and TRBJ1-1, with 9 bases fitting TRBD1. The CDR3 consists of 15 residues. Germline assignment: CDR1 MNHNY and CDR2 SVGAGI (reference sequence). V dropped 0 bases and J dropped 4; count of bases not matched to a gene: 3.

The chain uses TRBV5-1 and TRBJ1-3, with TRBD1 matching over 7 bases. CDR3 length: 15 residues. Germline V lookup: CDR1 SGHRS, CDR2 YFSETQ. V gave up 4 bases and J gave up 4 bases; unmatched junction bases: 8. Here the CDR3 reads CASSTAGGSGNTIYF. The CDR3 coding sequence is TGCGCCAGCAGCACCGCAGGGGGTTCGGGAAACACCATATATTTT.

V gene TRBV19 combines with J gene TRBJ2-3, with a tentative D call TRBD2 (5 bases). The CDR3 covers 15 residues. Germline values: CDR1 LNHDA, CDR2 SQIVND (reference sequence). V dropped 3 bases and J dropped 7 bases, with 17 bases sitting between them. CDR3 in amino acids: CASSIPTPSGNTQYF. The CDR3 region has the DNA TGTGCCAGTAGTATTCCGACCCCCTCGGGGAATACGCAGTATTTT.

The chain links TRBV4-2 to TRBJ1-5; a possible D gene is TRBD1 (6 bases). Trimming removed 4 bases from V and 7 bases from J, with 20 bases in between. The CDR3 extends over 16 amino acids. Germline CDR1 and CDR2: LGHNA and YNFKEQ. CDR3 in amino acids: CASSPFITGMGQPQHF. DNA for the CDR3: TGTGCCAGCAGCCCCTTCATCACAGGGATGGGACAGCCCCAGCATTTT.

The V and J genes are TRBV5-4 and TRBJ2-7; TRBD2 might be the D (6 bases). Trimming shortened V by 4 bases and J by 6 bases, and 17 bases separated the two germline ends. The CDR3 runs to 14 residues. Per the germline V gene, CDR1 is SGHNT and CDR2 is YYREEE (reference sequence). The CDR3 loop reads CASSPGVGGREQYF. CDR3 nucleotide sequence: TGTGCCAGCAGCCCGGGAGTCGGGGGACGCGAGCAGTACTTC. Supplemented by reference TRBV5-4 and TRBJ2-7, the full variable domain reads ETGVTQSPTHLIKTRGQQVTLRCSSQSGHNTVSWYQQALGQGPQFIFQYYREEENGRGNFPPRFSGLQFPNYSSELNVNALELDDSALYLCASSPGVGGREQYFGPGTRLTVT.

The rearrangement joins TRBV19 to TRBJ2-1; D possibly matches TRBD1 or TRBD2 (5 bases each). The CDR3 is 13 amino acids. Trimming pared 8 bases from V and 4 bases from J, leaving 12 bases between. Germline CDR1 LNHDA, CDR2 SQIVND (reference sequence). CDR3 coding DNA: TGTGCCAGTTGGGGGAAACCGTACAATGAGCAGTTCTTC. Its protein is CASWGKPYNEQFF.

The chain couples TRBV28 to TRBJ2-4; a weak D match, TRBD1 (6 bases). V lost 6 bases, J lost 11 bases, and 17 bases lay in between. The germline V gene has CDR1 MDHEN and CDR2 SYDVKM. The CDR3 sequence is 13 residues long. CDR3 residues: CASRQGATPFQYF. CDR3 bases: TGTGCCAGCAGACAGGGAGCCACACCCTTTCAGTACTTC.

V usage is TRBV28 and J usage is TRBJ1-5; the D is unclear. The CDR3 spans 14 residues. V was clipped by 2 bases and J by 7 bases, with 12 bases between them. Germline assignment: CDR1 MDHEN and CDR2 SYDVKM. The CDR3 sequence: CASSLVTSGQPQHF. Here the CDR3 DNA reads TGTGCCAGCAGTTTAGTCACCTCCGGGCAGCCCCAGCATTTT.

The J gene is TRBJ1-3, the V gene TRBV10-3; no clear D. V dropped 1 base and J dropped 0 bases, with 4 bases sitting between them. The length of the CDR3 is 14 residues. CDR1 is ENHRY, CDR2 SYGVKD, per germline. The DNA of the CDR3 is TGTGCCATCAGTGAGTTGCCCTCTGGAAACACCATATATTTT. Protein: CAISELPSGNTIYF.

The J gene is TRBJ2-7, the V gene TRBV28; 8 positions agree with TRBD1. CDR3 size: 14 residues. Germline V CDR1 and CDR2: MDHEN, SYDVKM. V shed 7 bases, J shed 0 bases, and the junction held 5 bases outside the gene matches. CDR3 sequence reads: CASTTGQVSYEQYF. The CDR3 nucleotides read TGTGCCAGCACCACGGGACAGGTCTCCTACGAGCAGTACTTC.